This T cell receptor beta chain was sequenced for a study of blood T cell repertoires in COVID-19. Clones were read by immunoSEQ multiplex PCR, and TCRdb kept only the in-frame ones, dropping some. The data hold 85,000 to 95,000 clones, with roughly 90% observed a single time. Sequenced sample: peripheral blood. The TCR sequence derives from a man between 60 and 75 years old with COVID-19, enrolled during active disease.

CDR3 amino acids: CASSLRAGGRDEQFF. CDR3 coding DNA: TGTGCCAGCAGCTTGAGAGCGGGAGGGAGGGATGAGCAGTTCTTC. The chain has TRBV5-8 and TRBJ2-1, with 10 bases that match TRBD2. V shed 1 base and J 8 bases; nucleotides not matched to a gene: 6. The CDR3 has 15 residues. Germline-derived CDR1 and CDR2 are SGHTS and YDEGEE.